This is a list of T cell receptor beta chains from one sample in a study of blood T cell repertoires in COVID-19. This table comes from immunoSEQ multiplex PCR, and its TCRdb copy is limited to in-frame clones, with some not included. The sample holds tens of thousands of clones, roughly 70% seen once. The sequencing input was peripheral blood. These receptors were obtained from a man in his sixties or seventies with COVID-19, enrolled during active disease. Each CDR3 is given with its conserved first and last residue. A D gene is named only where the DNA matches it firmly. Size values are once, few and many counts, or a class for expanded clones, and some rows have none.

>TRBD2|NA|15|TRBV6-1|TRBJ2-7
CASRPDGTSPLEQYF
TGTGCCAGCAGACCCGATGGGACTAGTCCTCTCGAGCAGTACTTC
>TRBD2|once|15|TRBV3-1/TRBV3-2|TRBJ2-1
CASSRISGPYNEQFF
TGTGCCAGCAGCCGCATTAGCGGGCCCTACAATGAGCAGTTCTTC
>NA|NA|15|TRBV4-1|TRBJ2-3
CASSQVARNTDTQYF
TGCGCCAGCAGCCAAGTAGCTCGTAACACAGATACGCAGTATTTT
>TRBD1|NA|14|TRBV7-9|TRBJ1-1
CASSLGAGGTEAFF
TGTGCCAGCAGCTTAGGTGCAGGGGGCACTGAAGCTTTCTTT
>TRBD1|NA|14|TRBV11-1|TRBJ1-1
CASSLEGAMTEAFF
TGTGCCAGCAGCTTAGAGGGGGCGATGACTGAAGCTTTCTTT
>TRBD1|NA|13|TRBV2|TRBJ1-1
CASSTGGDTEAFF
TGTGCCAGCAGTACAGGGGGGGACACTGAAGCTTTCTTT
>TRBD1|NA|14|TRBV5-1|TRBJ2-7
CASSSGTGEAEQYF
TGCGCCAGCAGCTCAGGGACAGGGGAGGCCGAGCAGTACTTC
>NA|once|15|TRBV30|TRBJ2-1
CAWVSEGRAYNEQFF
TGTGCCTGGGTGTCAGAAGGGAGAGCCTACAATGAGCAGTTCTTC
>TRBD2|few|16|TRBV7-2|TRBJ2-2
CASRPGTSGNTGELFF
TGTGCCAGCAGACCCGGTACTAGCGGAAACACCGGGGAGCTGTTTTTT
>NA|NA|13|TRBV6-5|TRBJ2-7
CASRGPNSYEQYF
TGTGCCAGCAGGGGCCCGAACTCCTACGAGCAGTACTTC
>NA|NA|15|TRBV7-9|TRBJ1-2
CASSVQGLANYGYTF
TGTGCCAGCAGCGTACAGGGTCTTGCTAACTATGGCTACACCTTC
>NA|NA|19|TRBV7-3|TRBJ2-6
CASSDGGRGRGSGANVLTF
TGTGCCAGCAGCGACGGAGGTAGGGGCAGGGGCTCTGGGGCCAACGTCCTGACTTTC
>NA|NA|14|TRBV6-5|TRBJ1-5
CASSYSGGRQPQHF
TGTGCCAGCAGTTACTCAGGAGGTCGACAGCCCCAGCATTTT
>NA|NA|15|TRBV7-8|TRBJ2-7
CASSARQESSYEQYF
TGTGCCAGCAGCGCCCGACAGGAGAGCTCCTACGAGCAGTACTTC
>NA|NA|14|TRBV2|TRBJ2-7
CASSAGTPNYEQYF
TGTGCCAGCAGTGCCGGGACACCGAACTACGAGCAGTACTTC
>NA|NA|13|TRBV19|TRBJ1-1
CASSSQGSTEAFF
TGTGCCAGTAGTTCGCAGGGGAGCACTGAAGCTTTCTTT
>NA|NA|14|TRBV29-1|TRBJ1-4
CSAGRGLPNEKLFF
TGCAGCGCGGGTCGAGGATTACCGAATGAAAAACTGTTTTTT
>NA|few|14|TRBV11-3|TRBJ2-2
CASSPKGLFGELFF
TGTGCCAGCAGCCCTAAGGGGCTCTTCGGGGAGCTGTTTTTT
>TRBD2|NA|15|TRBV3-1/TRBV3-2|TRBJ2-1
CASSGTGTSKLRLFF
TGTGCCAGCAGTGGAACCGGGACTAGTAAGCTGCGCCTGTTCTTC
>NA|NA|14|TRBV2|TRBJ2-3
CASSAGMITDTQYF
TGTGCCAGCAGCGCGGGGATGATCACAGATACGCAGTATTTT
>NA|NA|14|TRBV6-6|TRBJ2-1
CASSYNTGSGEQFF
TGTGCCAGCAGTTACAATACAGGCAGTGGAGAGCAGTTCTTC
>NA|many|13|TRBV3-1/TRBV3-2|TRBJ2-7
CASSQAQVYEQYF
TGTGCCAGCAGCCAGGCACAGGTCTACGAGCAGTACTTC
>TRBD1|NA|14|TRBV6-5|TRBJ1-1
CASSAGTVNTEAFF
TGTGCCAGCAGCGCAGGGACAGTGAACACTGAAGCTTTCTTT
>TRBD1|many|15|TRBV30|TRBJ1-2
CAWSRDRGLGYGYTF
TGTGCCTGGTCTCGGGACAGGGGGCTCGGCTATGGCTACACCTTC
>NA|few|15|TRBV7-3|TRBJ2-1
CASTPSGKASNEQFF
TGTGCCAGCACCCCAAGCGGCAAAGCATCCAATGAGCAGTTCTTC
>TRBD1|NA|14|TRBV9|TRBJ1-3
CASSGGQVGNTIYF
TGTGCCAGCAGCGGGGGACAGGTAGGAAACACCATATATTTT
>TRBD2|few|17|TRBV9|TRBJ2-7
CASSVGDSGGGPYEQYF
TGTGCCAGCAGCGTAGGGGACAGCGGGGGGGGACCCTACGAGCAGTACTTC
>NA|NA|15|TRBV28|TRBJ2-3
CASTSLGSSTDTQYF
TGTGCCAGCACCTCCCTAGGCTCTAGCACAGATACGCAGTATTTT
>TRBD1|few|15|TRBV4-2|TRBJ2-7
CASSHTGTGAGEQYF
TGTGCCAGCAGCCATACCGGGACAGGGGCTGGCGAGCAGTACTTC
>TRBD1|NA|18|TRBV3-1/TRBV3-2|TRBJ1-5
CASSQHQDRGQGNQPQHF
TGTGCCAGCAGCCAACACCAGGACAGGGGCCAAGGCAATCAGCCCCAGCATTTT
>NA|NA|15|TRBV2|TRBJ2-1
CASRRDIRTYNEQFF
TGTGCCAGCAGACGGGACATCAGGACCTACAATGAGCAGTTCTTC
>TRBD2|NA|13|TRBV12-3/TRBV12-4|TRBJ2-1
CASRLGLVNEQFF
TGTGCCAGCAGGTTAGGACTAGTCAATGAGCAGTTCTTC
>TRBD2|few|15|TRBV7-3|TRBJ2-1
CASSLGLVIGNEQFF
TGTGCCAGCAGCCTGGGACTAGTGATAGGCAATGAGCAGTTCTTC
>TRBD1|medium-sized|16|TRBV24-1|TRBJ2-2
CATSDWGQGRTGELFF
TGTGCCACCAGTGATTGGGGACAGGGACGCACCGGGGAGCTGTTTTTT
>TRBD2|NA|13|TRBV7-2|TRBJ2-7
CASGGSGGYEQYF
TGTGCCAGCGGCGGGAGCGGTGGGTACGAGCAGTACTTC
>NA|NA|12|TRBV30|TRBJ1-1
CAWMRMNTEAFF
TGTGCCTGGATGAGAATGAACACTGAAGCTTTCTTT
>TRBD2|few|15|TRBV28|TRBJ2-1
CASILSGSPYNEQFF
TGTGCCAGCATTCTTAGCGGGAGCCCCTACAATGAGCAGTTCTTC
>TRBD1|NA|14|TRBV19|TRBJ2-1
CASSVDRGLNEQFF
TGTGCCAGTAGTGTGGACAGGGGGCTCAATGAGCAGTTCTTC
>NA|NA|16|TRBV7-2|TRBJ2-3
CASSLGGLGYTDTQYF
TGTGCCAGCAGCTTAGGAGGGTTAGGCTACACAGATACGCAGTATTTT
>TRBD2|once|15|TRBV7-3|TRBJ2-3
CASSPSSGSTDTQYF
TGTGCCAGCAGCCCCTCTAGCGGTAGCACAGATACGCAGTATTTT
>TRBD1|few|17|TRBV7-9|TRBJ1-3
CASVESDRLSSGNTIYF
TGTGCCAGCGTTGAATCGGACAGGCTTAGCTCTGGAAACACCATATATTTT
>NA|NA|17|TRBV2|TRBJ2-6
CASSVEGPGSGANVLTF
TGTGCCAGCAGTGTAGAAGGCCCGGGCTCTGGGGCCAACGTCCTGACTTTC
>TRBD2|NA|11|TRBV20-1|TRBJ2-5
CSAVTSGAQYF
TGCAGTGCGGTGACTAGCGGGGCGCAGTACTTC
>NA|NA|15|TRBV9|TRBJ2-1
CASSVGHNINNEQFF
TGTGCCAGCAGCGTGGGACACAACATTAACAATGAGCAGTTCTTC
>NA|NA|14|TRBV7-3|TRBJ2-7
CASSLINFSYEQYF
TGTGCCAGCAGCTTAATTAACTTTTCCTACGAGCAGTACTTC
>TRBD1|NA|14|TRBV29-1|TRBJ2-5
CSVEDPQGWETQYF
TGCAGCGTTGAAGATCCACAGGGGTGGGAGACCCAGTACTTC
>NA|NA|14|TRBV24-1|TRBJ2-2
CATTSGINTGELFF
TGTGCCACCACGTCCGGGATTAACACCGGGGAGCTGTTTTTT
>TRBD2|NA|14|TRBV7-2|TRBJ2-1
CASTFVSGSGEQFF
TGTGCCAGCACCTTCGTGAGCGGGAGTGGTGAGCAGTTCTTC
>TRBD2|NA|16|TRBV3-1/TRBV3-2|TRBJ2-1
CASSPHTGLAQNEQFF
TGTGCCAGCAGCCCTCATACGGGACTAGCGCAGAATGAGCAGTTCTTC
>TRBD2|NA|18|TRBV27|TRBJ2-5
CASSLGTSGRPVQETQYF
TGTGCCAGCAGTCTAGGGACTAGCGGGAGGCCGGTTCAAGAGACCCAGTACTTC
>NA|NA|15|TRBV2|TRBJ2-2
CASSDSGINTGELFF
TGTGCCAGCAGTGATTCAGGGATTAACACCGGGGAGCTGTTTTTT
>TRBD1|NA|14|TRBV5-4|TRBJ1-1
CASSLDTGDTEAFF
TGTGCCAGCAGCTTGGATACAGGGGATACTGAAGCTTTCTTT
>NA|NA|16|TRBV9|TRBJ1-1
CASSFLPQGTNTEAFF
TGTGCCAGCAGCTTCCTCCCCCAGGGAACGAACACTGAAGCTTTCTTT
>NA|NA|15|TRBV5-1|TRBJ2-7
CASSFLADSSYEQYF
TGCGCCAGCAGCTTTCTAGCGGACAGCTCCTACGAGCAGTACTTC